The rows below give T cell receptor beta chains drawn from one sample of a study of T-cell reconstitution after alpha-beta-depleted transplantation in children. TCRdb fed the PCR reads into MiXCR, producing one record per CDR3 protein. This sample has about 980,000 distinct CDR3 sequences, with about 30% found just once. Sequenced material: PBMCs, mostly from graft donor cells, taken 360 days after TCRalphabeta/CD19-depleted stem cell transplant. The source is a boy under two years old who had a stem cell transplant for SCID, so the T cells may come from the graft donor. Each CDR3 is given with its conserved first and last residue. Fields, in order: CDR3 length, clone size, V gene, D gene, J gene, CDR3 protein, CDR3 DNA. D genes are given only for firm matches. Rows give clone size only sometimes, using once, few, many, or a class for an expanded clone.

>15|many|TRBV15|NA|TRBJ2-7
CATSREPGRRYEQYF
TGTGCCACCAGCAGAGAACCAGGGCGGCGTTACGAGCAGTACTTC
>16|few|TRBV3-1|NA|TRBJ2-3
CASSQAAGPSTDTQYF
TGTGCCAGCAGCCAGGCCGCGGGACCGAGCACAGATACGCAGTATTTT
>16|NA|TRBV5-1|NA|TRBJ2-3
CASSLGGTGGTDTQYF
TGCGCCAGCAGCTTGGGTGGGACTGGGGGCACAGATACGCAGTATTTT
>15|few|TRBV6-5|NA|TRBJ1-1
CASSYSAGQRTEAFF
TGTGCCAGCAGTTACTCGGCGGGGCAGCGTACTGAAGCTTTCTTT
>17|many|TRBV10-1|NA|TRBJ1-5
CASSESGGDGLNQPQHF
TGCGCCAGCAGTGAGTCGGGCGGGGACGGTCTCAATCAGCCCCAGCATTTT
>15|NA|TRBV7-3|NA|TRBJ2-3
CASSLMGGATDTQYF
TGTGCCAGCAGCTTAATGGGGGGGGCCACAGATACGCAGTATTTT
>11|NA|TRBV2|NA|TRBJ1-2
CASSDWVGYTF
TGTGCCAGCAGTGATTGGGTTGGCTACACCTTC
>14|few|TRBV6-5|NA|TRBJ2-7
CASSYSPDRGEQYF
TGTGCCAGCAGTTACTCGCCAGACCGGGGCGAGCAGTACTTC
>14|NA|TRBV25-1|NA|TRBJ1-1
CASSVAGVHTEAFF
TGTGCCAGCAGCGTTGCAGGGGTCCACACTGAAGCTTTCTTT
>21|once|TRBV5-6|NA|TRBJ2-7
CASSYQNWAGVRIHPFYEQYF
TGTGCCAGCAGCTATCAAAACTGGGCTGGGGTCAGGATCCACCCTTTCTACGAGCAGTACTTC
>9|NA|TRBV25-1|NA|TRBJ1-5
CASPYERLF
TGTGCCAGCCCTTACGAGCGGCTTTTT